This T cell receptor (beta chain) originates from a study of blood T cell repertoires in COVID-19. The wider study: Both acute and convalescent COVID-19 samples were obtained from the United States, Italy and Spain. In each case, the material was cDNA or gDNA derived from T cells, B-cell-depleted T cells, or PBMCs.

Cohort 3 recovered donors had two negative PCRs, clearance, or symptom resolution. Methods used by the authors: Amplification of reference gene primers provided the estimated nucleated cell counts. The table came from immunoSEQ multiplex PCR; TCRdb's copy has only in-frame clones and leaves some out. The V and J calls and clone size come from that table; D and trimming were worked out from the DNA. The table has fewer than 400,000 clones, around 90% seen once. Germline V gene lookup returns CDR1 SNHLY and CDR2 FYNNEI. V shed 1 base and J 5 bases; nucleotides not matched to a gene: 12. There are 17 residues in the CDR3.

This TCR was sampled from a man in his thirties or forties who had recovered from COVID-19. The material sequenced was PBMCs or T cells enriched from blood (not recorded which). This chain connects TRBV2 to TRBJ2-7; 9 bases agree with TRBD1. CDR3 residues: CASSEDTLRTGADEQYF. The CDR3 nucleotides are TGTGCCAGCAGTGAAGATACCCTCCGGACAGGGGCCGACGAGCAGTACTTC.